The 13 T cell receptor beta chains below come from one sample, sequenced in a study of early T cells in non-severe SARS-CoV-2 infection. One entry per CDR3 protein results from TCRdb running MiXCR on the 5' RACE reads. The sample has 100,000 to 120,000 distinct CDR3 sequences, approximately 12% seen once. Here the sequenced sample was whole blood, taken at baseline. These receptors were obtained from an adult who was a healthcare worker with PCR-confirmed SARS-CoV-2 infection or an uninfected control (not recorded which).

This clonotype was detected many times. This CDR3 is CASSAGAVPRQFF. CDR3 nucleotides: TGTGCCAGCAGCGCCGGAGCTGTTCCCAGGCAGTTCTTC. The rearrangement uses TRBV11-2 and TRBJ2-1, with unresolved D. Trimming pared 5 bases from V and 12 bases from J, leaving 17 bases between. CDR3 length: 13 residues. Germline values: CDR1 SGHAT, CDR2 FQNNGV.

This clonotype came up a few times. This chain links TRBV7-2 with TRBJ1-1, with 8 positions matching TRBD1. CDR3 length equals 15 residues. The V segment lost 4 bases and the J segment 4 bases; nucleotides outside the gene matches: 8. Germline CDR1 is SGHTA and CDR2 is FQGNSA. The CDR3, as DNA: TGTGCCAGCAGCTCGAGGACAGGACAGGGCACTGAAGCTTTCTTT. The encoded protein is CASSSRTGQGTEAFF.

The chain employs TRBV7-6 and TRBJ2-3, with 8 bases aligning to TRBD2. CDR3 length: 17 amino acids. The V gene's germline CDR1 is SGHVS and CDR2 FNYEAQ. Trimming took 1 base from V and 4 from J; bases not matched to a gene: 10. The CDR3 nucleotides are TGTGCCAGCAGCTTAGAGGAGGGGTCACTAGCGGCAGATACGCAGTATTTT. Translating gives CASSLEEGSLAADTQYF.

This clonotype has more than one count but fewer than ten. This chain connects TRBV7-9 to TRBJ2-7; tentatively, D is TRBD1 or TRBD2 (5 bases each). CDR3 length: 15 amino acids. The V end was cut by 4 bases, the J end by 2 bases, with 15 bases between. Germline CDR1 reads SEHNR; CDR2 reads FQNEAQ (reference sequence). CDR3 DNA: TGTGCCAGCAGCTCTATCCCCCGGGACCCCTACGAGCAGTACTTC. This codes for CASSSIPRDPYEQYF.

This clonotype was counted a few times. V usage is TRBV7-2 and J usage is TRBJ2-3, with D maybe TRBD2 (6 bases). Germline CDR1 and CDR2: SGHTA and FQGNSA. V lost 6 bases and J lost 6, with 16 bases in between. The CDR3 sequence is 14 residues long. As DNA, the CDR3 is TGTGCCAGCAGTTCGACTAGATCCTCTGATACGCAGTATTTT. It yields the protein CASSSTRSSDTQYF.

This clonotype has a handful of counts. This chain connects TRBV7-9 to TRBJ2-5, with a possible D match to TRBD2 (5 bases). Trimming removed 5 bases from V and 1 base from J, with 14 bases in between. Germline assignment: CDR1 SEHNR and CDR2 FQNEAQ (reference sequence). The CDR3 covers 15 residues. This chain's CDR3 is CASSLRSDSQETQYF. The CDR3 DNA reads as TGTGCCAGCAGCCTTAGGTCGGACTCCCAAGAGACCCAGTACTTC.

The rearrangement links TRBV7-8 to TRBJ2-2; TRBD1 agrees at 7 bases. This CDR3 region has 14 residues. J was trimmed by 2 bases and V by 5 bases; bases with no gene match: 2. CDR1 is SGHVS and CDR2 is FQNEAQ in the germline V gene. The CDR3 nucleotides are TGTGCCAGCAGCCGGGACAGAAACACCGGGGAGCTGTTTTTT. As protein: CASSRDRNTGELFF.

This rearrangement joins TRBV6-5 to TRBJ2-7; D possibly corresponds to TRBD1 (5 bases). This CDR3 is built from 14 residues. Trimming removed 5 bases from V and 1 base from J, with 12 bases in between. Germline V gives CDR1 MNHEY, CDR2 SVGAGI. The CDR3 here is CASSPPDSSYEQYF. DNA for the CDR3: TGTGCCAGCAGTCCTCCCGACAGTTCCTACGAGCAGTACTTC.

The table lists this clonotype with a few counts. The chain couples TRBV30 to TRBJ1-1; tentatively, D is TRBD1 (5 bases). Germline lookup yields CDR1 GTSNPN and CDR2 SVGIG (reference sequence). The CDR3 loop spans 14 amino acids. The germline V and J ends were trimmed by 0 bases and 0 bases, with 8 bases remaining between them. CDR3 region: CAWSVGLMNTEAFF. The CDR3 nucleotides are TGTGCCTGGAGTGTGGGGCTAATGAACACTGAAGCTTTCTTT.

The chain is built from TRBV6-5 and TRBJ2-5, with 7 positions matching TRBD2. The germline CDR1 and CDR2 sequences are MNHEY and SVGAGI. There are 16 residues in the CDR3. Trimming at V came to 0 bases and at J to 5 bases, leaving 9 bases not matched to a gene. CDR3 in amino acids: CASSYSRLVGGETQYF. DNA of the CDR3: TGTGCCAGCAGTTACTCCCGGCTAGTGGGAGGGGAGACCCAGTACTTC.

This clonotype was seen ten or more times. The chain uses TRBV28 and TRBJ2-5, with a tentative D call TRBD2 (5 bases). The V end was cut by 7 bases, the J end by 5 bases, with 26 bases between. Germline loops: CDR1 MDHEN, CDR2 SYDVKM. The length of the CDR3 is 17 residues. CDR3 in DNA: TGTGCCAGCACCCCAGGCGGAGGTCCTGGATCCGGCGAGACCCAGTACTTC. As protein: CASTPGGGPGSGETQYF.

The V gene is TRBV20-1, the J gene TRBJ2-3, with D perhaps TRBD1 or TRBD2 (5 bases each). Germline-derived CDR1 and CDR2 are DFQATT and SNEGSKA (reference sequence). The V end was cut by 2 bases, the J end by 1 base, with 16 bases between. This CDR3 is built from 16 residues. The DNA for the CDR3 is TGCAGTGCTAGAACGACTCGGCAGGGACGCACAGATACGCAGTATTTT. Protein: CSARTTRQGRTDTQYF.

Only a few counts were recorded for this clonotype. The chain combines TRBV19 with TRBJ2-3; 8 positions agree with TRBD2. CDR3 length: 17 amino acids. Germline CDR1 is LNHDA and CDR2 is SQIVND (reference sequence). Trimming at V came to 4 bases and at J to 1 base, leaving 10 bases not matched to a gene. The CDR3 DNA is TGTGCCAGTAGTACCTCAAGGACTAGCACTGGCACAGATACGCAGTATTTT. It encodes CASSTSRTSTGTDTQYF.